These T cell receptor beta chains were read from a single sample in a study of metastatic and nonmetastatic thyroid tumors. TCRdb redid the clone calls on the PCR reads using MiXCR. In the table there are about 5,000 clones, approximately 30% of which are singletons. Sequencing used adjacent normal tissue. The receptor set was obtained from a female donor with papillary thyroid cancer or a benign thyroid nodule (not recorded which). Some clones in this sample may be carry-over from other donors' samples. Both conserved end residues are part of each CDR3. The order of the fields is clone size, V gene, D gene, J gene, CDR3 DNA, CDR3 protein. D genes are given only for firm matches. Not all rows give a size; the values are once, few, many and, for expanded clones, a class.

clone_size: .
v_call: TRBV2
d_call: .
j_call: TRBJ2-3
cdr3_nt: TGTGCCAGCAGACCCCGGGACTGGGGAACAGATACGCAGTATTTT
cdr3_aa: CASRPRDWGTDTQYF

clone_size: .
v_call: TRBV11-2
d_call: TRBD1
j_call: TRBJ1-2
cdr3_nt: TGTGCCAGCCTATCGACCTGGACAGGGGGCGGCTATGGCTACACCTTC
cdr3_aa: CASLSTWTGGGYGYTF

clone_size: few
v_call: TRBV28
d_call: TRBD1
j_call: TRBJ2-7
cdr3_nt: TGTGCCAGCAGCTCCAGACAGGGGACCTACGAGCAGTACTTC
cdr3_aa: CASSSRQGTYEQYF

clone_size: medium-sized
v_call: TRBV4-1
d_call: TRBD1
j_call: TRBJ1-2
cdr3_nt: TGCGCCAGCAGCCAAGAGGGACAGGGGGTCTATGGCTACACCTTC
cdr3_aa: CASSQEGQGVYGYTF

clone_size: medium-sized
v_call: TRBV7-2
d_call: .
j_call: TRBJ2-7
cdr3_nt: TGTGCCAGCAGCTTAATACGGTTTTACGAGCAGTACTTC
cdr3_aa: CASSLIRFYEQYF

clone_size: .
v_call: TRBV7-9
d_call: .
j_call: TRBJ1-2
cdr3_nt: TGTGCCAGCAGCTTAGCGCTCGGTACAGGCTATGGCTACACCTTC
cdr3_aa: CASSLALGTGYGYTF

clone_size: .
v_call: TRBV11-1
d_call: .
j_call: TRBJ2-7
cdr3_nt: TGTGCCAGCAGCCGCTCGGAGGCAGGGAAGAGGTACGAGCAGTACTTC
cdr3_aa: CASSRSEAGKRYEQYF

clone_size: large
v_call: TRBV14
d_call: .
j_call: TRBJ2-7
cdr3_nt: TGTGCCAGCAGTTTTGTTACCGGGACCAACTACGAGCAGTACTTC
cdr3_aa: CASSFVTGTNYEQYF

clone_size: few
v_call: TRBV6-1
d_call: TRBD1
j_call: TRBJ2-1
cdr3_nt: TGTGCCAGCAGCACTCGGACAGGGGGTGATGGTGAGCAGTTCTTC
cdr3_aa: CASSTRTGGDGEQFF

clone_size: .
v_call: TRBV11-3
d_call: .
j_call: TRBJ1-1
cdr3_nt: TGTGCCAGCACAACCCTTCTGTTCGGGCAAACTGAAGCTTTCTTT
cdr3_aa: CASTTLLFGQTEAFF

clone_size: few
v_call: TRBV6-1
d_call: TRBD2
j_call: TRBJ2-2
cdr3_nt: TGTGCCAGCAGTGAAGTCGGCACTAGCGGGAAAAGCGGGGAGCTGTTTTTT
cdr3_aa: CASSEVGTSGKSGELFF

clone_size: many
v_call: TRBV12-3/TRBV12-4
d_call: TRBD1
j_call: TRBJ1-2
cdr3_nt: TGTGCCAGCAGTACGACAGGGGGCGCTGGATTCTATGGCTACACCTTC
cdr3_aa: CASSTTGGAGFYGYTF

clone_size: .
v_call: TRBV7-2
d_call: TRBD2
j_call: TRBJ2-1
cdr3_nt: TGTGCCAGCACATGCGGACTAGCGGGAGATGAGCAGTTCTTC
cdr3_aa: CASTCGLAGDEQFF

clone_size: .
v_call: TRBV13
d_call: TRBD1
j_call: TRBJ2-5
cdr3_nt: TGTGCCAGCAGCGTAACAGGGGGTGGTGGAGAGACCCAGTACTTC
cdr3_aa: CASSVTGGGGETQYF

clone_size: once
v_call: TRBV27
d_call: TRBD1
j_call: TRBJ1-1
cdr3_nt: TGTGCCAGCGGCCAATTCCAGGGGGCGTCGAACTCTGAAGCATTCTTT
cdr3_aa: CASGQFQGASNSEAFF

clone_size: .
v_call: TRBV13
d_call: .
j_call: TRBJ1-5
cdr3_nt: TGTGCCAGCAGTTTATTCGGGACCAATCAGCCCCAGCATTTT
cdr3_aa: CASSLFGTNQPQHF